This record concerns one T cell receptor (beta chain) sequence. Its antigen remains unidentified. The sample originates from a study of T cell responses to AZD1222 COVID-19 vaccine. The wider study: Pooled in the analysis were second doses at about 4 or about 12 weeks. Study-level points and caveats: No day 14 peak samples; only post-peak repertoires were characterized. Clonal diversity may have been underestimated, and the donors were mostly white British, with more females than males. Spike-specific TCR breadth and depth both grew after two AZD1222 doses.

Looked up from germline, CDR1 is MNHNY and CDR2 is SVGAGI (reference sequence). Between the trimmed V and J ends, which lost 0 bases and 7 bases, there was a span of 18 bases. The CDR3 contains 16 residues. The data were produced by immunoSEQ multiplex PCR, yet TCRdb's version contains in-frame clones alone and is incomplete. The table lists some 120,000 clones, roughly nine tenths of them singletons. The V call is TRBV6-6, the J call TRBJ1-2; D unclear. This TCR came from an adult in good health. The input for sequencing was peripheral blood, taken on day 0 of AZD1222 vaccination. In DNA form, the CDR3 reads TGTGCCAGCAGTTACTCGGAGGGAAGGACTCTAAGTGGCTACACCTTC. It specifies CASSYSEGRTLSGYTF.